This note documents a single T cell receptor beta chain sequence. V shed 5 bases and J 1 base; nucleotides not matched to a gene: 4. The CDR3 loop spans 15 amino acids. Germline V lookup: CDR1 MNHEY, CDR2 SVGAGI. Clones were read by immunoSEQ multiplex PCR, and TCRdb kept only the in-frame ones, dropping some. Here the sample spans roughly 100,000 clones, 90% to 96% being singletons. The data originate from a study of technical replicates of blood from several donors. The chain combines TRBV6-5 with TRBJ1-3, with 8 bases that match TRBD1. The receptor comes from a human donor in good health. Sequenced input: T cells isolated from PBMCs. CDR3 DNA sequence: TGTGCCAGCAGTCCCAGGGGGCTATCTGGAAACACCATATATTTT. This encodes CASSPRGLSGNTIYF.